These T cell receptor beta chains were read from a single sample in a study of shared clonotypes between healthy human individuals. The data were produced by immunoSEQ multiplex PCR, yet TCRdb's version contains in-frame clones alone and is incomplete. The sample includes roughly 2 million clones, 90% to 97% of them seen just once. Input material: naive CD4+ T cells sorted from blood. The receptors were gathered from a man aged 18 to 30 in good health. Each CDR3 is given with its conserved first and last residue. The order of the fields is CDR3 protein, clone size, J gene, V gene. Expanded clones get a size class; other rows say once, few or many, or leave the size out.

CDR3 protein: CAITSPSYNEQFF; clone size: once; J gene: TRBJ2-1; V gene: TRBV10-3
CDR3 protein: CASSTPFTPQHF; clone size: .; J gene: TRBJ1-5; V gene: TRBV18
CDR3 protein: CASSLGGGVQPQHF; clone size: .; J gene: TRBJ1-5; V gene: TRBV27
CDR3 protein: CASSPTGIRTDYGYTF; clone size: .; J gene: TRBJ1-2; V gene: TRBV7-2
CDR3 protein: CASSQDLRTGGVYGYTF; clone size: .; J gene: TRBJ1-2; V gene: TRBV4-2
CDR3 protein: CASSASTLFNEQFF; clone size: .; J gene: TRBJ2-1; V gene: TRBV21-1
CDR3 protein: CAWSATSYEQYF; clone size: .; J gene: TRBJ2-7; V gene: TRBV30
CDR3 protein: CASSPETATFNEKLFF; clone size: .; J gene: TRBJ1-4; V gene: TRBV4-1
CDR3 protein: CASSDSLLAGDSTDTQYF; clone size: .; J gene: TRBJ2-3; V gene: TRBV6-4
CDR3 protein: CASSEHGSDTGELFF; clone size: .; J gene: TRBJ2-2; V gene: TRBV2
CDR3 protein: CASTLTTGHYEQYF; clone size: .; J gene: TRBJ2-7; V gene: TRBV10-3
CDR3 protein: CASSDQQGGGIQYF; clone size: .; J gene: TRBJ2-4; V gene: TRBV10-1
CDR3 protein: CASSGQTTTDTQYF; clone size: .; J gene: TRBJ2-3; V gene: TRBV9
CDR3 protein: CASRDDRGLYGYTF; clone size: .; J gene: TRBJ1-2; V gene: TRBV7-2
CDR3 protein: CASSPGTGGEGYTF; clone size: .; J gene: TRBJ1-2; V gene: TRBV7-9
CDR3 protein: CASSLATSGRFDEQFF; clone size: once; J gene: TRBJ2-1; V gene: TRBV5-1
CDR3 protein: CASSQVDRDQETQYF; clone size: once; J gene: TRBJ2-5; V gene: TRBV4-1
CDR3 protein: CASSPGTYNEQFF; clone size: .; J gene: TRBJ2-1; V gene: TRBV9
CDR3 protein: CASSTPWIEQFF; clone size: .; J gene: TRBJ2-1; V gene: TRBV28
CDR3 protein: CASKGGENTEAFF; clone size: .; J gene: TRBJ1-1; V gene: TRBV19
CDR3 protein: CASRAQGLTNTGELFF; clone size: .; J gene: TRBJ2-2; V gene: TRBV5-1
CDR3 protein: CASSLDRSGTGELFF; clone size: .; J gene: TRBJ2-2; V gene: TRBV11-2